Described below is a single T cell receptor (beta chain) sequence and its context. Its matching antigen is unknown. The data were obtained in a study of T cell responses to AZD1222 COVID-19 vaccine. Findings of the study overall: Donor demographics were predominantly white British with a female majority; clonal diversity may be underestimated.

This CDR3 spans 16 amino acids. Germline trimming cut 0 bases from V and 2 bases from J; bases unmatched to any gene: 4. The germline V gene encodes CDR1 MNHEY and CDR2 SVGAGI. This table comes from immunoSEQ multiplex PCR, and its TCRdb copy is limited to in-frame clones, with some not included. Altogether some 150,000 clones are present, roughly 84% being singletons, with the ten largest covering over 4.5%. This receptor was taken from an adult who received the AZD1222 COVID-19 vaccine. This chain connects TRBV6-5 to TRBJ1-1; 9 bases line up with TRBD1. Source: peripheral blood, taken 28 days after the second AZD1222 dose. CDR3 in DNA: TGTGCCAGCAGTTACTCGGACAGGGGAGCAAACACTGAAGCTTTCTTT. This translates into CASSYSDRGANTEAFF.